Listed here are 4 T cell receptor beta chains from one sample, sequenced in a study of cytomegalovirus exposure and HLA in healthy donors. Researchers ran the PCR with 60 Vbeta and 13 Jbeta primers. The protocol was immunoSEQ multiplex PCR, while the TCRdb copy is restricted to in-frame clones and leaves out a portion. The table lists 150,000 to 200,000 clones, 60% to 80% of them singletons. Specimen: PBMCs. The source is a man between 50 and 59 years old in good health and CMV-seropositive.

The chain couples TRBV23-1 to TRBJ1-5; perhaps TRBD1 as D (6 bases). Being an ORF, TRBV23-1 has a function that is uncertain. Between the trimmed V and J ends, which lost 10 bases and 2 bases, there was a span of 21 bases. The CDR3 runs to 16 residues. CDR3: CATPIRGFRGNQPQHF. CDR3 coding DNA: TGCGCCACCCCCATTAGGGGGTTTAGGGGCAATCAGCCCCAGCATTTT.

V usage is TRBV5-5 and J usage is TRBJ2-5; 13 bases align to TRBD2. CDR1 is SGHKS, CDR2 YYEKEE, per germline (reference sequence). The CDR3 length is 18 residues. The trim removed 2 bases at V and 2 bases at J, leaving 9 bases unmatched. The chain's CDR3 is CASSFRLAGGLWQETQYF. CDR3 nucleotides: TGTGCCAGCAGCTTCCGACTAGCGGGGGGCCTGTGGCAAGAGACCCAGTACTTC.

This chain joins TRBV4-3 and TRBJ1-1; weak D call: TRBD1 (6 bases). The CDR3 has 14 amino acids. Germline V gene data show CDR1 as LGHNA and CDR2 as YSLEER. Trimming shortened V by 3 bases and J by 4 bases, and 12 bases separated the two germline ends. In DNA form, the CDR3 reads TGCGCCAGCAGCCATAGACAGGTCACCACTGAAGCTTTCTTT. This encodes CASSHRQVTTEAFF.

The chain uses TRBV5-4 and TRBJ1-5, with 8 bases that match TRBD1. J lost 6 bases, V lost 0 bases, and 2 bases had no gene match. Germline V gene sequence: CDR1 SGHNT, CDR2 YYREEE (reference sequence). The CDR3 is 14 amino acids. The CDR3 sequence: CASSLGTGTQPQHF. CDR3 nucleotides: TGTGCCAGCAGCTTGGGGACAGGGACTCAGCCCCAGCATTTT.